Presented here are 29 T cell receptor beta chains from one specimen sequenced in a study of blood T cell repertoires in COVID-19. Assay: immunoSEQ multiplex PCR; the TCRdb copy retains only in-frame clones and omits some. The sample contains 250,000 to 300,000 clones, 85% to 90% of which appear only once. Sequenced: PBMCs or T cells enriched from blood (not recorded which). The source is a man younger than 30 who had recovered from COVID-19.

The chain uses TRBV7-2 and TRBJ1-1, with D tentatively TRBD1 (6 bases). The germline CDR1 and CDR2 sequences are SGHTA and FQGNSA. The V end was cut by 5 bases, the J end by 7 bases, with 17 bases between. The CDR3 covers 14 residues. CDR3 sequence reads: CASSLSDRTGEAFF. CDR3 nucleotide sequence: TGTGCCAGCAGCCTTTCCGACAGGACGGGTGAAGCTTTCTTT.

The V and J genes are TRBV5-1 and TRBJ2-3; 11 nucleotides align to TRBD2. Germline CDR1 is SGHRS and CDR2 is YFSETQ. The CDR3 covers 15 residues. J gave up 4 bases and V 3 bases, and 4 bases lay outside the gene matches. The DNA of the CDR3 is TGCGCCAGCAGCTCGGGGACTAGCGGTTCAGATACGCAGTATTTT. The encoded protein is CASSSGTSGSDTQYF. The variable domain in full, completed from reference TRBV5-1 and TRBJ2-3, reads KAGVTQTPRYLIKTRGQQVTLSCSPISGHRSVSWYQQTPGQGLQFLFEYFSETQRNKGNFPGRFSGRQFSNSRSEMNVSTLELGDSALYLCASSSGTSGSDTQYFGPGTRLTVL.

This clone was counted once. This chain links TRBV10-3 with TRBJ2-2, with D possibly being TRBD1 (5 bases). CDR1 and CDR2 from the germline V gene are ENHRY and SYGVKD. This CDR3 comprises 15 residues. Trimming shortened V by 4 bases and J by 3 bases, and 12 bases separated the two germline ends. The CDR3 is CAISGQPPYTGELFF. CDR3 DNA sequence: TGTGCCATCAGTGGACAGCCCCCTTACACCGGGGAGCTGTTTTTT.

CDR3 region: CASSQEGLAGGNEQFF. The CDR3 bases are TGTGCCAGCAGCCAAGAGGGACTAGCGGGAGGCAATGAGCAGTTCTTC. The chain uses TRBV7-6 and TRBJ2-1; 15 bases are a match to TRBD2. CDR1 and CDR2 from the germline V gene are SGHVS and FNYEAQ. The CDR3 totals 16 residues. With 5 bases clipped from V and 6 bases from J, the junction kept 5 bases outside the gene matches.

The CDR3 DNA follows: TGTGCCAGCAGCCGTGGGACAGGGGGTGAGTCCTACGAGCAGTACTTC. It is translated as CASSRGTGGESYEQYF. V usage is TRBV3-1 (or the pseudogene TRBV3-2) and J usage is TRBJ2-7, with 11 nucleotides matching TRBD1. Trimming at V came to 4 bases and at J to 1 base, leaving 6 bases not matched to a gene. Germline loops: CDR1 LGHDT, CDR2 YNNKEL (reference sequence). The CDR3 spans 16 residues.

Here the CDR3 reads CASHRDTDMTDTQYF. The CDR3 nucleotides read TGTGCCAGTCACCGGGACACAGATATGACAGATACGCAGTATTTT. The chain carries TRBV6-4 and TRBJ2-3, with a weak D call TRBD1 (6 bases). Looked up from germline, CDR1 is MRHNA and CDR2 is SNTAGT. Trimming took off 9 bases at V and 3 bases at J, with 19 bases between the two ends. The CDR3 runs to 15 residues.

The chain carries TRBV7-2 and TRBJ1-4; 9 bases are shared with TRBD1. The J segment lost 6 bases and the V segment lost 5 bases, leaving 4 bases of the junction unmatched. The CDR3 contains 14 residues. The V gene's germline CDR1 is SGHTA and CDR2 FQGNSA. Written as DNA, the CDR3 is TGTGCCAGCAGCCCCAGGACAGGGGATGAAAAACTGTTTTTT. Translating gives CASSPRTGDEKLFF.

The V gene is TRBV11-2, the J gene TRBJ2-5, with D tentatively TRBD2 (5 bases). Germline assignment: CDR1 SGHAT and CDR2 FQNNGV. The CDR3 extends over 13 amino acids. Trimming stripped 3 bases from V and 3 bases from J, with 8 bases between. The CDR3 region has the DNA TGTGCCAGCAGCTTTTCCGGGGAAGAGACCCAGTACTTC. This gives the protein CASSFSGEETQYF.

The chain combines TRBV7-2 with TRBJ2-3, with TRBD2 as a possible D gene (5 bases). This CDR3 region has 13 residues. The germline gives CDR1 SGHTA, CDR2 FQGNSA. V lost 2 bases to trimming and J lost 6 bases, with 9 bases between them. This CDR3 is CASSLLSGDTQYF. As DNA, the CDR3 is TGTGCCAGCAGCTTATTATCGGGGGATACGCAGTATTTT.

V usage is TRBV29-1 and J usage is TRBJ1-2; possibly TRBD1 for D (5 bases). Between the trimmed V and J ends, which lost 0 bases and 5 bases, there was a span of 13 bases. The CDR3 extends over 14 amino acids. Germline V gene sequence: CDR1 SQVTM, CDR2 ANQGSEA. In nucleotides, the CDR3 is TGCAGCGTTGAAGAAGAAGGGGCTGGGTATGGCTACACCTTC. Its protein is CSVEEEGAGYGYTF.

This rearrangement joins TRBV12-3 or TRBV12-4 to TRBJ1-5, with D maybe TRBD1 (6 bases). The CDR3 contains 12 residues. Trimming pared 5 bases from V and 7 bases from J, leaving 9 bases between. The CDR3 loop reads CASSTQGQPQHF. The CDR3 nucleotides read TGTGCCAGCAGTACCCAGGGGCAGCCCCAGCATTTT.

This chain links TRBV27 with TRBJ1-1; tentative D call: TRBD1 (5 bases). In germline, CDR1 is MNHEY, CDR2 SMNVEV (reference sequence). The CDR3 sequence is 13 residues long. With 3 bases removed from V and 4 bases from J, the gap between germline ends came to 9 bases. In nucleotides, the CDR3 is TGTGCCAGCAGTTTTCAGGGTACCACTGAAGCTTTCTTT. Protein: CASSFQGTTEAFF.

This clone was picked up a small number of times. V and J are TRBV29-1 and TRBJ1-2; 9 bases are a match to TRBD1. CDR1 is SQVTM and CDR2 is ANQGSEA in the germline V gene. With V trimmed by 4 bases and J by 7 bases, 10 bases remained unmatched. CDR3 length equals 14 residues. This chain's CDR3 is CSVVHGQGNAGYTF. CDR3 sequence (DNA): TGCAGCGTTGTTCATGGACAGGGGAATGCTGGCTACACCTTC.

The chain has TRBV10-3 and TRBJ2-1; 8 nucleotides agree with TRBD2. Trimming took 6 bases from V and 9 from J; bases not matched to a gene: 10. This CDR3 comprises 14 residues. Germline V gives CDR1 ENHRY, CDR2 SYGVKD. The CDR3 protein is CAIRGAGDIGEQFF. The CDR3 bases are TGTGCCATCAGGGGAGCGGGAGATATTGGTGAGCAGTTCTTC.

The V call is TRBV30, the J call TRBJ1-1; TRBD1 agrees at 8 bases. There are 15 residues in the CDR3. V dropped 3 bases and J dropped 0; count of bases not matched to a gene: 6. Germline assignment: CDR1 GTSNPN and CDR2 SVGIG (reference sequence). This chain's CDR3 is CAWREPDRVNTEAFF. The CDR3 DNA follows: TGTGCCTGGAGAGAACCGGACAGGGTGAACACTGAAGCTTTCTTT.

V usage is TRBV5-1 and J usage is TRBJ2-7, with 12 nucleotides matching TRBD2. Germline assignment: CDR1 SGHRS and CDR2 YFSETQ. V shed 2 bases and J 5 bases; nucleotides not matched to a gene: 5. The CDR3 contains 15 residues. The CDR3, as DNA: TGCGCCAGCAGCTTACTAGCGGGGGGAGAGCACGAGCAGTACTTC. Amino acid sequence: CASSLLAGGEHEQYF.

V gene TRBV5-4 combines with J gene TRBJ2-1, with D perhaps matching TRBD1 (6 bases). The V and J ends lost 5 bases and 9 bases respectively, with 9 bases between them. Germline V CDR1 and CDR2: SGHNT, YYREEE (reference sequence). The CDR3 is made up of 11 amino acids. CDR3 DNA: TGTGCCAGCAGTTCAGGGGTTGAGCAGTTCTTC. Residues: CASSSGVEQFF.

The V and J genes are TRBV5-4 and TRBJ2-3, with D unclear. V lost 4 bases and J lost 0, with 9 bases in between. The CDR3 loop spans 14 amino acids. From germline, CDR1 is SGHNT and CDR2 YYREEE (reference sequence). The CDR3 sequence: CASSLLLSTDTQYF. CDR3 DNA sequence: TGTGCCAGCAGCCTGCTATTGAGCACAGATACGCAGTATTTT.

This chain uses TRBV4-2 with TRBJ2-2; 12 nucleotides agree with TRBD2. The CDR3 spans 20 residues. J lost 1 base, V lost 0 bases, and 9 bases had no gene match. In germline, CDR1 is LGHNA, CDR2 YNFKEQ. The CDR3 loop is CASSQENSRTSGENTGELFF. The CDR3, as DNA: TGTGCCAGCAGCCAAGAGAACTCGAGGACTAGCGGGGAGAACACCGGGGAGCTGTTTTTT.

This clone was detected a few times. This may be a read error, as it is one base from a much larger clone. Other nucleotide sequences from this sample produce the same CDR3. V and J are TRBV7-9 and TRBJ1-6, with D possibly being TRBD1 (5 bases). Germline CDR1 reads SEHNR; CDR2 reads FQNEAQ (reference sequence). The CDR3 totals 17 residues. CDR3 DNA sequence: TGCGCCCCCACCACCCACGACCGGGGGGGAGTAAATTCACCCCTCCACTTT. Amino acid sequence: CAPTTHDRGGVNSPLHF.

The chain has TRBV5-4 and TRBJ2-2; D is possibly TRBD1 (6 bases). Per the germline V gene, CDR1 is SGHNT and CDR2 is YYREEE (reference sequence). The V and J ends lost 4 bases and 7 bases respectively, with 17 bases between them. This CDR3 is built from 15 residues. The CDR3 DNA is TGTGCCAGCAGCCCACCAGGGGCAGGCGACGGGGAGCTGTTTTTT. Encoded protein: CASSPPGAGDGELFF. The full variable domain, completed using reference TRBV5-4 and TRBJ2-2, is ETGVTQSPTHLIKTRGQQVTLRCSSQSGHNTVSWYQQALGQGPQFIFQYYREEENGRGNFPPRFSGLQFPNYSSELNVNALELDDSALYLCASSPPGAGDGELFFGEGSRLTVL.

The CDR3: CASSLVQFNSPLHF. The DNA of the CDR3 is TGTGCCAGCAGCTTAGTACAGTTTAATTCACCCCTCCACTTT. The chain is built from TRBV7-2 and TRBJ1-6; D gene uncertain. This CDR3 comprises 14 residues. V gave up 1 base and J gave up 6 bases, with 7 bases separating them. Germline CDR1 is SGHTA and CDR2 is FQGNSA.

This clone appeared a single time. The gene calls are TRBV2 and TRBJ1-1; a weak D match, TRBD1 (6 bases). Germline-derived CDR1 and CDR2 are SNHLY and FYNNEI. The CDR3 is 10 amino acids. V was pared by 7 bases and J by 11 bases, with 11 bases between. The CDR3 nucleotides read TGTGCCAGCAACCCAGGGGAGGCTTTCTTT. Translation: CASNPGEAFF.

The rearrangement links TRBV4-1 to TRBJ2-7; D gene ambiguous. The CDR3 is 14 residues long. Trimming stripped 1 base from V and 0 bases from J, with 7 bases between. Germline V gives CDR1 MGHRA, CDR2 YSYEKL. CDR3 region: CASSQAVDSYEQYF. CDR3 in DNA: TGCGCCAGCAGCCAAGCGGTCGACTCCTACGAGCAGTACTTC.

Points on this clone: Other DNA sequences from this sample encode an identical CDR3 as well. This chain connects TRBV28 to TRBJ2-3; possibly TRBD2 for D (6 bases). Germline V gene lookup returns CDR1 MDHEN and CDR2 SYDVKM. This CDR3 is built from 13 residues. The germline V and J ends were trimmed by 8 bases and 0 bases, with 9 bases remaining between them. Here the CDR3 reads CASRDSSTDTQYF. Written as DNA, the CDR3 is TGTGCCAGCCGGGACTCAAGCACAGATACGCAGTATTTT.

The chain employs TRBV19 and TRBJ2-3; D remains ambiguous. Germline CDR1 and CDR2: LNHDA and SQIVND (reference sequence). The CDR3 totals 11 residues. Between the trimmed V and J ends, which lost 3 bases and 6 bases, there was a span of 4 bases. The CDR3 sequence is CASSMSDTQYF. CDR3 DNA: TGTGCCAGTAGTATGAGTGATACGCAGTATTTT.

The chain recombines TRBV13 with TRBJ1-1; 7 bases are a match to TRBD1. Trimming removed 2 bases from V and 1 base from J; junction bases left unmatched: 10. The germline V gene encodes CDR1 PRHDT and CDR2 FYEKMQ (reference sequence). The CDR3 length is 17 residues. Here the CDR3 DNA reads TGTGCCAGCAGCTTATCCCTTTCGGCAGGGGGGAACACTGAAGCTTTCTTT. Protein sequence: CASSLSLSAGGNTEAFF.

This chain uses TRBV5-1 with TRBJ2-3; a possible D gene is TRBD1 (5 bases). The CDR3 totals 15 residues. V lost 1 base and J lost 3, with 12 bases in between. From germline, CDR1 is SGHRS and CDR2 YFSETQ. The CDR3 DNA reads TGCGCCAGCAGCTTGATCCCAGGGCCTACAGATACGCAGTATTTT. It translates to CASSLIPGPTDTQYF. Drawing the rest from reference TRBV5-1 and TRBJ2-3, the complete variable domain is KAGVTQTPRYLIKTRGQQVTLSCSPISGHRSVSWYQQTPGQGLQFLFEYFSETQRNKGNFPGRFSGRQFSNSRSEMNVSTLELGDSALYLCASSLIPGPTDTQYFGPGTRLTVL.

The rearrangement joins TRBV28 to TRBJ1-2; 12 bases agree with TRBD1. Germline loops: CDR1 MDHEN, CDR2 SYDVKM. V shed 8 bases and J 8 bases; nucleotides not matched to a gene: 18. CDR3 length: 17 amino acids. In DNA form, the CDR3 reads TGTGCCAGCTCATGGGGGGGACAGGGGGCGTACGGCATGGGCTACACCTTC. Encoded protein: CASSWGGQGAYGMGYTF.